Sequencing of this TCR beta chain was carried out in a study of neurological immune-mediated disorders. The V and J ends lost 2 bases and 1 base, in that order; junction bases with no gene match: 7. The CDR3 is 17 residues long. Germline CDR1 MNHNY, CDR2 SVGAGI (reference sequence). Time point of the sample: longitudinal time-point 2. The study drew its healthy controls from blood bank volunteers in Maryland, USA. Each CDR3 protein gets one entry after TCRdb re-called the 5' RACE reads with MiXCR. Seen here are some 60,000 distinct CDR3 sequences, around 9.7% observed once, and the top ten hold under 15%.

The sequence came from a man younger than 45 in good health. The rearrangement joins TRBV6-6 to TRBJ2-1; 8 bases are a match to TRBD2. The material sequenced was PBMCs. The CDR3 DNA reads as TGTGCCAGCAGTTACCCGGTGGCGGGAGGTTCCTACAATGAGCAGTTCTTC. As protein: CASSYPVAGGSYNEQFF.